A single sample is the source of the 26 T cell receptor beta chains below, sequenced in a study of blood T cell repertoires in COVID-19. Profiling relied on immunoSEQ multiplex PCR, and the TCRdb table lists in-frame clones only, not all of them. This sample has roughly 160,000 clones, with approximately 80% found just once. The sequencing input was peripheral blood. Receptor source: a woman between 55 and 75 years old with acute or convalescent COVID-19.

Here the CDR3 DNA reads TGTGCCAGCAGTTTAGGCAATACAGGTGGCTACACCTTC. The encoded protein is CASSLGNTGGYTF. This chain connects TRBV12-3 or TRBV12-4 to TRBJ1-2; D perhaps matches TRBD1 (5 bases). The CDR3 has 13 amino acids. Deletions cut 1 base from V and 7 bases from J, with 10 bases between.

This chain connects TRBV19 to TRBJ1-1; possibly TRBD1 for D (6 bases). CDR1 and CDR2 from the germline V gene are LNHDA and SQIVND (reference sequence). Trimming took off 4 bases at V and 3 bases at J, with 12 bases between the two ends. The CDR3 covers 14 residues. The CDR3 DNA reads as TGTGCCAGTAGTAGTGGAAGGACAGACACTGAAGCTTTCTTT. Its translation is CASSSGRTDTEAFF.

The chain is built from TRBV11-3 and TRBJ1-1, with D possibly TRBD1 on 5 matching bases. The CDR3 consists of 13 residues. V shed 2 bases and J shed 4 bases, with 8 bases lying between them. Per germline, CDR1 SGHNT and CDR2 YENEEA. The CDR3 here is CASSLTGVTEAFF. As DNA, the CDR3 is TGTGCCAGCAGCTTAACGGGGGTCACTGAAGCTTTCTTT.

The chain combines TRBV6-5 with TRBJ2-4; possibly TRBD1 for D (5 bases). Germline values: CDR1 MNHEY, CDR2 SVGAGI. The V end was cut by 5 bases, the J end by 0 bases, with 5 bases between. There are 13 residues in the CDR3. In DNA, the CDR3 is TGTGCCAGCAGTACAGGAGCCAAAAACATTCAGTACTTC. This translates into CASSTGAKNIQYF.

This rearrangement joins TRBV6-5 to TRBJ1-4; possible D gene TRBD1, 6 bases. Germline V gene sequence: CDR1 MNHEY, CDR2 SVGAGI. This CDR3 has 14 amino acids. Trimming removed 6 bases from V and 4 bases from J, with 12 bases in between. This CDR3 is CASRLRGGNEKLFF. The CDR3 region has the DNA TGTGCCAGCAGGCTCAGGGGTGGTAATGAAAAACTGTTTTTT.

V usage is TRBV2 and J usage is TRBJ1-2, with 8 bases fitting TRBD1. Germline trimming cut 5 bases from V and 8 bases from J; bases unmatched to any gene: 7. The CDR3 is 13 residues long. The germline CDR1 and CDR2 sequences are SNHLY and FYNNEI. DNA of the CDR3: TGTGCCAGCAGTTGGCAGGGGGCTCGGGGCTACACCTTC. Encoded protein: CASSWQGARGYTF.

In nucleotides, the CDR3 is TGCGCCAGCAGCTTGAACCAAAACAGGGGTAAAGGCGGCTACACCTTC. It codes for CASSLNQNRGKGGYTF. The chain couples TRBV5-1 to TRBJ1-2; 7 bases fit TRBD1. In germline, CDR1 is SGHRS, CDR2 YFSETQ. The CDR3 has 16 residues. With 1 base clipped from V and 8 bases from J, the junction kept 14 bases outside the gene matches.

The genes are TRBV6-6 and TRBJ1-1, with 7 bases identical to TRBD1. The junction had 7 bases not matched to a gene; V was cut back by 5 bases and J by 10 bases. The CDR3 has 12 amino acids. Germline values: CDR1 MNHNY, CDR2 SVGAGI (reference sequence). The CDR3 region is CASSTSQGIAFF. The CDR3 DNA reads TGTGCCAGCAGTACCTCACAGGGGATAGCTTTCTTT.

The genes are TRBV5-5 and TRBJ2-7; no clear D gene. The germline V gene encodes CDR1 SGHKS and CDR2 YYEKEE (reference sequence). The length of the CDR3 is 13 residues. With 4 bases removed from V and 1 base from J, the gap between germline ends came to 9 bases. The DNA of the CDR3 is TGTGCCAGCAGCCTGCGAATTTCCTACGAGCAGTACTTC. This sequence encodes CASSLRISYEQYF.

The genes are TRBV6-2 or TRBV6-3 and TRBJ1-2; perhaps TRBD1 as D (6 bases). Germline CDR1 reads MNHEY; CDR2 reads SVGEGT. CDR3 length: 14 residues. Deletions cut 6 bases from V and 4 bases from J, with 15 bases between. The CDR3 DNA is TGTGCCAGCAGCCAACGGCAGGGGCGCTATGGCTACACCTTC. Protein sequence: CASSQRQGRYGYTF.

The chain's CDR3 is CASSPGTGNTEAFF. DNA for the CDR3: TGTGCCAGCAGCCCCGGGACAGGCAACACTGAAGCTTTCTTT. J is TRBJ1-1 and V is TRBV13; TRBD1 agrees at 8 bases. V lost 5 bases, J lost 2 bases, and 4 bases stayed unmatched. The CDR3 has 14 amino acids. Germline V gives CDR1 PRHDT, CDR2 FYEKMQ (reference sequence).

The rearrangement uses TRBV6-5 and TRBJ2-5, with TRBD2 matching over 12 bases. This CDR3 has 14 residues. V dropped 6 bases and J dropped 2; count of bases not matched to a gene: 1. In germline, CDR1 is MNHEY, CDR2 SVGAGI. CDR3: CASSTSGGQETQYF. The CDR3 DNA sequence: TGTGCCAGCAGCACTAGCGGGGGGCAAGAGACCCAGTACTTC.

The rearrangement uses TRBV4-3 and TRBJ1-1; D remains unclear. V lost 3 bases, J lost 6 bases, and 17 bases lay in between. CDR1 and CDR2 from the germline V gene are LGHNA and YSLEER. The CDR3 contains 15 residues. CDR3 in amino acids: CASSHFAGSNAEAFF. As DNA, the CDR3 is TGCGCCAGCAGCCATTTCGCCGGGTCCAACGCTGAAGCTTTCTTT.

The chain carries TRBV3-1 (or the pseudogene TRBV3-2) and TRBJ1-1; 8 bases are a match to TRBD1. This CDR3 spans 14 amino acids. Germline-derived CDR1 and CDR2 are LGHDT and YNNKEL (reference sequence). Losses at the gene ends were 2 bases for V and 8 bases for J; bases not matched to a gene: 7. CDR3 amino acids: CASSQMKGTGEAFF. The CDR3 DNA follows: TGTGCCAGCAGCCAAATGAAGGGGACAGGCGAAGCTTTCTTT.

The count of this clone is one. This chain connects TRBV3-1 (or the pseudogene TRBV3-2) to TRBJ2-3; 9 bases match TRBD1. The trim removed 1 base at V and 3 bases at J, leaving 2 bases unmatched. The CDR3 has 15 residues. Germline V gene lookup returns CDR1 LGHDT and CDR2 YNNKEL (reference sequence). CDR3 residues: CASSQVDRGTDTQYF. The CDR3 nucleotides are TGTGCCAGCAGCCAAGTCGACAGGGGGACAGATACGCAGTATTTT.

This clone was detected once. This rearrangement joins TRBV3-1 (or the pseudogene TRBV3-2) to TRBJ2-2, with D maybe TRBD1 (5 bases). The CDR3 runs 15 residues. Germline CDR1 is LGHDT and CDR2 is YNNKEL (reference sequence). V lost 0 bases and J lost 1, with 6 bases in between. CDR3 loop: CASSQETGNTGELFF. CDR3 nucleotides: TGTGCCAGCAGCCAAGAAACAGGGAACACCGGGGAGCTGTTTTTT.

The CDR3 nucleotides read TGCGCCAGCAGTTGGGGAACAGGGGTTGCCAATCAGCCCCAGCATTTT. It specifies CASSWGTGVANQPQHF. The chain carries TRBV23-1 and TRBJ1-5; 7 nucleotides agree with TRBD1. TRBV23-1 is assigned to the ORF class and has an uncertain function. J gave up 3 bases and V 5 bases, and 10 bases lay outside the gene matches. The CDR3 is 16 amino acids.

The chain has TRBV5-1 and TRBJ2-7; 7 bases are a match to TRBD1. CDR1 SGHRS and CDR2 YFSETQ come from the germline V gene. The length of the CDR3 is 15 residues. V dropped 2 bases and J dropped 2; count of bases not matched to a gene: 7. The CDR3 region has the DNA TGCGCCAGCAGCTTACCGGGACAGACCGCCTACGAGCAGTACTTC. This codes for CASSLPGQTAYEQYF.

CDR3 residues: CASSPRGRGAYNEQFF. In DNA, the CDR3 is TGTGCCAGCAGCCCCCGGGGCAGGGGGGCCTACAATGAGCAGTTCTTC. This chain connects TRBV7-9 to TRBJ2-1; perhaps TRBD1 as D (7 bases). V lost 5 bases to trimming and J lost 2 bases, with 16 bases between them. The CDR3 consists of 16 residues. The germline gives CDR1 SEHNR, CDR2 FQNEAQ (reference sequence).

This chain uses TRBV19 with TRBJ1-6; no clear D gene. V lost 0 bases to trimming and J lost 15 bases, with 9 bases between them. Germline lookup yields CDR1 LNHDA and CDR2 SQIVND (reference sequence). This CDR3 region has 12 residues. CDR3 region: CASSIDRRFLHF. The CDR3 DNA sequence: TGTGCCAGTAGTATAGATCGGAGGTTCCTCCACTTT.

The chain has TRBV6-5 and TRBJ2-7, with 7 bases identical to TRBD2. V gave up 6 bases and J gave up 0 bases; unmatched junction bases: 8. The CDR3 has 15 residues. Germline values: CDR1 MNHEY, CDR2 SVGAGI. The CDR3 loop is CASSRGRLSSYEQYF. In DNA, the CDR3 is TGTGCCAGCAGCCGCGGGAGACTTAGCTCCTACGAGCAGTACTTC.

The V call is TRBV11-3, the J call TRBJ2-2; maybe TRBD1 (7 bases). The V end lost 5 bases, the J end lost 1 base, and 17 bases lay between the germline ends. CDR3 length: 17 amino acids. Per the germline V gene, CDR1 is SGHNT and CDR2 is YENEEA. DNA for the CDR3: TGTGCCAGCAGCCGATTTGGAGGGGGCTTGAACACCGGGGAGCTGTTTTTT. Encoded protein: CASSRFGGGLNTGELFF.

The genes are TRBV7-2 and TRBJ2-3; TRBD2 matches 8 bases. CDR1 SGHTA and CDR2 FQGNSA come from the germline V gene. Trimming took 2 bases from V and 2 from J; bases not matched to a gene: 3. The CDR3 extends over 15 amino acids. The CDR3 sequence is CASSLRGLVTDTQYF. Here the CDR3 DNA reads TGTGCCAGCAGCTTAAGGGGACTAGTCACAGATACGCAGTATTTT.

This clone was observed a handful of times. DNA of the CDR3: TGTGCCAGCAGTAGGCAGGGGAATCAGCCCCAGCATTTT. Its protein is CASSRQGNQPQHF. V is TRBV7-2 and J is TRBJ1-5; TRBD1 might be the D (6 bases). The V end was cut by 6 bases, the J end by 4 bases, with 10 bases between. This CDR3 has 13 residues. The germline gives CDR1 SGHTA, CDR2 FQGNSA.

CDR3 in amino acids: CASRNQGQAGYTF. The CDR3 bases are TGTGCCAGCCGAAACCAGGGGCAGGCAGGCTACACCTTC. The chain employs TRBV6-5 and TRBJ1-2; D is perhaps TRBD1 (6 bases). The V gene's germline CDR1 is MNHEY and CDR2 SVGAGI. V dropped 8 bases and J dropped 8 bases, with 18 bases sitting between them. This CDR3 spans 13 amino acids.

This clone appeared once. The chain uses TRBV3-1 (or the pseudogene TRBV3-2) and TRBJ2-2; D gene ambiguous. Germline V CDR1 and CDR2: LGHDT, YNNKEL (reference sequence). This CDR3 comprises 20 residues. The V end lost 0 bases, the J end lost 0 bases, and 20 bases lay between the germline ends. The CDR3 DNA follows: TGTGCCAGCAGCCAAGACGAGGCAATTCCTCGGTTCGCGAACACCGGGGAGCTGTTTTTT. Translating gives CASSQDEAIPRFANTGELFF.